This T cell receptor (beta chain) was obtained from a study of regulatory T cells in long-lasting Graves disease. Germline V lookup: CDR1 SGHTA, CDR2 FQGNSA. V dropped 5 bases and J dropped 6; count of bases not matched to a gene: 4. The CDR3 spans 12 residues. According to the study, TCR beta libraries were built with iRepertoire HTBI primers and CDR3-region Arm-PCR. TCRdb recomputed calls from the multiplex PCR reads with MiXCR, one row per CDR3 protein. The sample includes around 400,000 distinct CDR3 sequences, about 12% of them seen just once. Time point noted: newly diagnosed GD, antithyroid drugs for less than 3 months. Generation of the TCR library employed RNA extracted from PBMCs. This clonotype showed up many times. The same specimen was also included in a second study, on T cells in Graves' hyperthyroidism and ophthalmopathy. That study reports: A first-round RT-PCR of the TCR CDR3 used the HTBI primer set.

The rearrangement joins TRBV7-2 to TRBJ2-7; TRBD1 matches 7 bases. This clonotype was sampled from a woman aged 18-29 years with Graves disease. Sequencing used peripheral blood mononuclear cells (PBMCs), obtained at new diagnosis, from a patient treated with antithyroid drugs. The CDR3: CASSVTGVEQYF. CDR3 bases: TGTGCCAGCAGCGTAACAGGGGTCGAGCAGTACTTC.